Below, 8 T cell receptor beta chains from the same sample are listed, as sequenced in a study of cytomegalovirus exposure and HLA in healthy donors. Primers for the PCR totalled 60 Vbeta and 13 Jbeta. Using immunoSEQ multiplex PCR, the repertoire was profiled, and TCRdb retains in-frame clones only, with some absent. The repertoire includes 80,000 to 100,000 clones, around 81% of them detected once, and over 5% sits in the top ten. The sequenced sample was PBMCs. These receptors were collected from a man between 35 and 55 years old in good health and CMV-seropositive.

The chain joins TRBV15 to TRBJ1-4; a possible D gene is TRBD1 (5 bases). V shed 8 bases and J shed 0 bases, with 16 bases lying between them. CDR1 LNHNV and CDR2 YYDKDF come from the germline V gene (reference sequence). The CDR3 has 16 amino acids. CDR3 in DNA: TGTGCCACCCGGGGGGGAAGGTGGGCAACTAATGAAAAACTGTTTTTT. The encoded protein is CATRGGRWATNEKLFF.

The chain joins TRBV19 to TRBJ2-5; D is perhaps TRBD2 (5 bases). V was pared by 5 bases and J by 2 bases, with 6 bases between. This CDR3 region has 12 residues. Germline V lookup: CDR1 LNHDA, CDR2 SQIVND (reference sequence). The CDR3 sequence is CASSRGQETQYF. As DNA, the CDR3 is TGTGCCAGTAGTCGGGGACAAGAGACCCAGTACTTC.

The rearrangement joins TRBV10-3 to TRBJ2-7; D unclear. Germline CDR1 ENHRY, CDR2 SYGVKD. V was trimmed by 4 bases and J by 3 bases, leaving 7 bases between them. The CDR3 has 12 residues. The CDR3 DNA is TGTGCCATCAGTGTCGGCGGCTACGAGCAGTACTTC. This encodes CAISVGGYEQYF.

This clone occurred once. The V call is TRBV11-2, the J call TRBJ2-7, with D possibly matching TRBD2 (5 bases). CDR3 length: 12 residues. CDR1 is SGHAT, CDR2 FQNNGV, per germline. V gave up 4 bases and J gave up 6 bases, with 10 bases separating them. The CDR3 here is CASSSSSTEQYF. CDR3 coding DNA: TGTGCCAGCAGCTCCTCTAGCACCGAGCAGTACTTC.

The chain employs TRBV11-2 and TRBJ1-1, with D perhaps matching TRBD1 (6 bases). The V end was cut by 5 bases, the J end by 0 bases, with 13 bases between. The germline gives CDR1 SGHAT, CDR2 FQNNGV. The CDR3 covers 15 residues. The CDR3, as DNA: TGTGCCAGCAGCCCACCAGGGGCTATGAACACTGAAGCTTTCTTT. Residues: CASSPPGAMNTEAFF. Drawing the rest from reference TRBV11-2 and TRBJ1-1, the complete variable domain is EAGVAQSPRYKIIEKRQSVAFWCNPISGHATLYWYQQILGQGPKLLIQFQNNGVVDDSQLPKDRFSAERLKGVDSTLKIQPAKLEDSAVYLCASSPPGAMNTEAFFGQGTRLTVV.

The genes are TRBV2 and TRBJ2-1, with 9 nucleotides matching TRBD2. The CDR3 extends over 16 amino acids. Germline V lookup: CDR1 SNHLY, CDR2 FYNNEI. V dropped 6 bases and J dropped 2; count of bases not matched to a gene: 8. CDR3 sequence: CASRAGTSSAYNEQFF. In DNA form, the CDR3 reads TGTGCCAGCAGAGCCGGGACTAGCAGCGCCTACAATGAGCAGTTCTTC.

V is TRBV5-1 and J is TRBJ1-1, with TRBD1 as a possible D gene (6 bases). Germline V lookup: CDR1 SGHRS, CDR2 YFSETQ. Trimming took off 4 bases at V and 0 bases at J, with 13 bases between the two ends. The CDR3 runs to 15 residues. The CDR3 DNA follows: TGCGCCAGCAGCCTACAGGGTTCATTGAACACTGAAGCTTTCTTT. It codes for CASSLQGSLNTEAFF.

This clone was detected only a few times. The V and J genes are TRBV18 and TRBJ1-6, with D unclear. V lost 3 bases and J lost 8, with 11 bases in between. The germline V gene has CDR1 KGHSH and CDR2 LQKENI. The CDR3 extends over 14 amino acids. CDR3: CASSPRTEDSPLHF. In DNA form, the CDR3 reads TGTGCCAGCTCACCGCGGACGGAGGATTCACCCCTCCACTTT.